The table lists the clone carrying this TCR beta chain with a few counts. The antigen remains undetermined. The sample belongs to a study of cytomegalovirus exposure and HLA in healthy donors. PCR involved 60 Vbeta and 13 Jbeta primers. Using immunoSEQ multiplex PCR, the repertoire was profiled, and TCRdb retains in-frame clones only, with some absent. Of over 150,000 clones detected, under 90% appear once; the ten largest clones hold around 7%. Points from the study as a whole: Cytomegalovirus status, reportedly, was diagnosed with high specificity and sensitivity by the classifier. One variant, a missense change in DCLRE1C, was linked in a later analysis to TCR beta V- and J-gene trimming.

CDR3 length: 14 amino acids. J was trimmed by 6 bases and V by 3 bases; bases with no gene match: 6. Per the germline V gene, CDR1 is GTSNPN and CDR2 is SVGIG (reference sequence). The origin of this receptor is a man between 25 and 39 years old in good health and CMV-seropositive. V usage is TRBV30 and J usage is TRBJ2-3; 10 bases are a match to TRBD2. Sequencing was done on a sample of PBMCs. DNA of the CDR3: TGTGCCTGGAGACAAGCGGGGGGGGTGGATACGCAGTATTTT. It specifies CAWRQAGGVDTQYF.